Presented here are 18 T cell receptor beta chains from one specimen sequenced in a study of blood T cell repertoires in COVID-19. Data came from immunoSEQ multiplex PCR; TCRdb stores just in-frame clones and leaves some out. Among approximately 190,000 clones listed, roughly 90% were seen once. The sample taken for sequencing was peripheral blood. All receptors derive from a man aged 50-59 years with acute or convalescent COVID-19.

This rearrangement joins TRBV9 to TRBJ2-3, with a possible D match to TRBD2 (7 bases). CDR1 is SGDLS and CDR2 is YYNGEE in the germline V gene. The CDR3 covers 14 residues. V was trimmed by 3 bases and J by 7 bases, leaving 15 bases between them. This chain's CDR3 is CASSERGGRNTQYF. The CDR3 DNA reads as TGTGCCAGCAGCGAAAGGGGGGGGAGAAATACGCAGTATTTT.

The chain carries TRBV3-1 (or the pseudogene TRBV3-2) and TRBJ1-1; D is undetermined. Trimming took off 1 base at V and 0 bases at J, with 6 bases between the two ends. The CDR3 totals 14 residues. CDR1 and CDR2 (germline): LGHDT, YNNKEL (reference sequence). CDR3 coding DNA: TGTGCCAGCAGCCAAGGGAGCATGAACACTGAAGCTTTCTTT. This codes for CASSQGSMNTEAFF.

The chain combines TRBV7-9 with TRBJ2-7; 11 bases fit TRBD2. V gave up 5 bases and J gave up 0 bases; unmatched junction bases: 12. The length of the CDR3 is 18 residues. In germline, CDR1 is SEHNR, CDR2 FQNEAQ (reference sequence). The CDR3 sequence: CASSPRGSSGRSSYEQYF. CDR3 in DNA: TGTGCCAGCAGCCCTAGAGGGTCTAGCGGGAGGAGCTCCTACGAGCAGTACTTC.

V is TRBV18 and J is TRBJ1-4, with D unclear. CDR1 is KGHSH, CDR2 LQKENI, per germline. This CDR3 is built from 13 residues. Trimming took off 3 bases at V and 7 bases at J, with 9 bases between the two ends. Here the CDR3 DNA reads TGTGCCAGCTCACCCCGGCGGGGTGAAAAACTGTTTTTT. Protein sequence: CASSPRRGEKLFF.

This chain connects TRBV10-3 to TRBJ1-1, with D possibly TRBD1 on 5 matching bases. Between the trimmed V and J ends, which lost 6 bases and 3 bases, there was a span of 14 bases. The germline CDR1 and CDR2 sequences are ENHRY and SYGVKD. The CDR3 has 14 residues. The CDR3 loop reads CAISLQESDTEAFF. The CDR3 coding sequence is TGTGCCATCAGCTTACAGGAAAGTGACACTGAAGCTTTCTTT.

CDR3 bases: TGTGCCAGCAGCTTAGCCAGGACAGACTATGGCTACACCTTC. Translated: CASSLARTDYGYTF. The V gene is TRBV7-2, the J gene TRBJ1-2; a possible D gene is TRBD1 (6 bases). Germline CDR1 and CDR2: SGHTA and FQGNSA. The CDR3 has 14 residues. Trimming took 0 bases from V and 3 from J, leaving 8 bases between them.

The chain links TRBV3-1 (or the pseudogene TRBV3-2) to TRBJ2-1; possibly TRBD2 for D (5 bases). The germline V gene has CDR1 LGHDT and CDR2 YNNKEL (reference sequence). The CDR3 contains 17 residues. Trimming removed 5 bases at V and 8 bases at J, with 25 bases between. CDR3 sequence reads: CASSSPTRHAGFYEQFF. CDR3 DNA sequence: TGTGCCAGCAGCTCCCCCACCAGGCACGCGGGTTTTTATGAGCAGTTCTTC.

The chain is built from TRBV18 and TRBJ2-1; D is possibly TRBD1 (6 bases). Between the trimmed V and J ends, which lost 2 bases and 5 bases, there was a span of 10 bases. Germline V gene data show CDR1 as KGHSH and CDR2 as LQKENI. This CDR3 has 14 residues. The CDR3 here is CASSPLGANNEQFF. CDR3 DNA: TGTGCCAGCTCACCATTGGGGGCCAACAATGAGCAGTTCTTC.

The chain is built from TRBV28 and TRBJ1-4; D unclear. Trimming removed 6 bases at V and 4 bases at J, with 15 bases between. The CDR3 has 15 amino acids. The germline CDR1 and CDR2 sequences are MDHEN and SYDVKM. CDR3 nucleotide sequence: TGTGCCAGCAGCGGTGCTGGGGAGGGTAATGAAAAACTGTTTTTT. It is translated as CASSGAGEGNEKLFF.

The CDR3, as DNA: TGTGCCAGCAGAGGCGGACGTCCGGGAGGCAATCAGCCCCAGCATTTT. It codes for CASRGGRPGGNQPQHF. The rearrangement joins TRBV21-1 to TRBJ1-5. TRBV21-1 is described as a pseudogene. This CDR3 is 16 amino acids long.

This sequence joins TRBV28 and TRBJ1-5; 8 bases are shared with TRBD1. Germline CDR1 and CDR2: MDHEN and SYDVKM. The V and J ends lost 8 bases and 6 bases, in that order; junction bases with no gene match: 6. CDR3 length equals 13 residues. CDR3 DNA sequence: TGTGCCAGCGAGACAGGGGAGGTTCAGCCCCAGCATTTT. This encodes CASETGEVQPQHF.

This sequence joins TRBV7-2 and TRBJ2-1; D is perhaps TRBD1 (6 bases). Per germline, CDR1 SGHTA and CDR2 FQGNSA. The CDR3 spans 16 residues. Deletions cut 4 bases from V and 0 bases from J, with 13 bases between. The CDR3 is CASSSIQGYSYNEQFF. The CDR3 coding sequence is TGTGCCAGCAGCTCTATCCAGGGGTACTCCTACAATGAGCAGTTCTTC.

To note about this clone: Other nucleotide sequences in the sample specify the same CDR3. This CDR3 is CSVEYRVGYEQYF. CDR3 coding DNA: TGCAGCGTTGAGTACAGGGTCGGGTACGAGCAGTACTTC. The chain uses TRBV29-1 and TRBJ2-7; perhaps TRBD1 as D (6 bases). The CDR3 runs to 13 residues. Trimming took 3 bases from V and 4 from J, leaving 13 bases between them. The germline gives CDR1 SQVTM, CDR2 ANQGSEA.

To note about this clone: Additional DNA sequences in this sample encode the identical CDR3. CDR3 region: CASSLDRTGAYEQYV. As DNA, the CDR3 is TGTGCCAGCAGCTTAGACAGGACAGGGGCCTACGAGCAGTACGTC. The V gene is TRBV7-2, the J gene TRBJ2-7; 9 nucleotides agree with TRBD1. V was clipped by 1 base and J by 2 bases; unmatched bases: 3. Germline CDR1 SGHTA, CDR2 FQGNSA. This CDR3 region has 15 residues.

J is TRBJ2-3 and V is TRBV6-5; 7 positions match TRBD2. The germline V gene has CDR1 MNHEY and CDR2 SVGAGI. V shed 8 bases, J shed 4 bases, and the junction held 9 bases outside the gene matches. The CDR3 loop spans 14 amino acids. The CDR3 coding sequence is TGTGCCAGCGGAAGCGGGGCTGGAGCAGATACGCAGTATTTT. This translates into CASGSGAGADTQYF.

V and J are TRBV9 and TRBJ2-3; TRBD2 aligns across 8 bases. From germline, CDR1 is SGDLS and CDR2 YYNGEE. J was trimmed by 2 bases and V by 4 bases; bases with no gene match: 9. This CDR3 region has 16 residues. The CDR3, as DNA: TGTGCCAGCAGCCCCCGGGGGCGGGGGGCCACAGATACGCAGTATTTT. This encodes CASSPRGRGATDTQYF. The complete variable domain, with remaining parts taken from reference TRBV9 and TRBJ2-3, reads DSGVTQTPKHLITATGQRVTLRCSPRSGDLSVYWYQQSLDQGLQFLIQYYNGEERAKGNILERFSAQQFPDLHSELNLSSLELGDSALYFCASSPRGRGATDTQYFGPGTRLTVL.

V gene TRBV19 combines with J gene TRBJ2-2, with 8 bases identical to TRBD1. After removal of 1 base from V and 7 bases from J, the junction contained 11 bases not matched to a gene. The length of the CDR3 is 17 residues. Germline lookup yields CDR1 LNHDA and CDR2 SQIVND (reference sequence). CDR3 nucleotide sequence: TGTGCCAGTAGTATAGCCACAGGGGGACGAAAGGTCGGGGAGCTGTTTTTT. Translation: CASSIATGGRKVGELFF.

The chain uses TRBV6-5 and TRBJ2-1, with TRBD1 identical over 7 bases. CDR1 and CDR2 (germline): MNHEY, SVGAGI. This CDR3 is 15 amino acids long. V shed 6 bases and J 7 bases; nucleotides not matched to a gene: 12. For the CDR3, the DNA is TGTGCCAGCAGCAGCCCGGACAGGTGGGCGAATGAGCAGTTCTTC. This encodes CASSSPDRWANEQFF.